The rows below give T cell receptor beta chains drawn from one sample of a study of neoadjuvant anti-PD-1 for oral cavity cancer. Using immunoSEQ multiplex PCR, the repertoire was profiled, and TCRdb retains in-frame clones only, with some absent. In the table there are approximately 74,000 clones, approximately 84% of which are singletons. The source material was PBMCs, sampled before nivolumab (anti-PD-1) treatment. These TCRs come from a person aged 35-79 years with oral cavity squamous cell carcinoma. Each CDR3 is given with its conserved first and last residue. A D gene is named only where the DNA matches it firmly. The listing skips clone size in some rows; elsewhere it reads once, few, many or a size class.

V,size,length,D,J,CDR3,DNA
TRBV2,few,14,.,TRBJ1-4,CASNPRATNEKLFF,TGTGCCAGCAATCCACGAGCAACTAATGAAAAACTGTTTTTT
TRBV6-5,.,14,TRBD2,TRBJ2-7,CASMLAGGSYEQYF,TGTGCCAGCATGCTAGCGGGAGGGAGCTACGAGCAGTACTTC
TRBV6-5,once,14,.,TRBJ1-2,CASLGAGPNYGYTF,TGTGCCAGCCTGGGGGCAGGGCCTAACTATGGCTACACCTTC
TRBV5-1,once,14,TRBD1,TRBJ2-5,CASSPDRGGETQYF,TGCGCCAGCAGCCCGGACAGGGGAGGGGAGACCCAGTACTTC
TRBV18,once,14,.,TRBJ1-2,CASSPGATNYGYTF,TGTGCCAGCTCCCCCGGGGCTACTAACTATGGCTACACCTTC
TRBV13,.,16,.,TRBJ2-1,CASSYRALQSYNEQFF,TGTGCCAGCAGTTATAGAGCGCTACAGTCCTACAATGAGCAGTTCTTC
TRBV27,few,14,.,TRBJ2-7,CASSGGWGNYEQYF,TGTGCCAGCAGTGGGGGCTGGGGGAACTACGAGCAGTACTTC
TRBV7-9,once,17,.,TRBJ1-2,CASSVRQTGNGTRGYTF,TGTGCCAGCAGCGTACGCCAAACAGGGAATGGAACTCGTGGCTACACCTTC
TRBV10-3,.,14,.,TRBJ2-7,CAISGGPPLYEQYF,TGTGCCATCAGTGGCGGCCCTCCCCTCTACGAGCAGTACTTC
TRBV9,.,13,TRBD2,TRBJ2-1,CASSVGQLAEQFF,TGTGCCAGCAGCGTAGGTCAACTAGCGGAGCAGTTCTTC
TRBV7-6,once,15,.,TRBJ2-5,CASSLEGQGIETQYF,TGTGCCAGCAGCTTAGAGGGGCAGGGTATTGAGACCCAGTACTTC
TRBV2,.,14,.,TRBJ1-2,CASSEAWQEYGYTF,TGTGCCAGCAGTGAAGCGTGGCAGGAGTATGGCTACACCTTC
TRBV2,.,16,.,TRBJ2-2,CASSENRFPNTGELFF,TGTGCCAGCAGTGAAAATCGGTTCCCGAACACCGGGGAGCTGTTTTTT
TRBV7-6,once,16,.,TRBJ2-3,CASSLGPGRGTDTQYF,TGTGCCAGCAGCTTAGGCCCCGGTCGCGGGACAGATACGCAGTATTTT
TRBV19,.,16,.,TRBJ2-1,CASSIWAVSSYNEQFF,TGTGCCAGTAGTATATGGGCGGTTAGCTCCTACAATGAGCAGTTCTTC
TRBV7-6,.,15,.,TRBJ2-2,CASSSRGEDTGELFF,TGTGCCAGCAGCTCCAGGGGGGAGGACACCGGGGAGCTGTTTTTT
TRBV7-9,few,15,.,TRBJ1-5,CASSFSGATNQPQHF,TGTGCCAGCAGCTTTTCCGGGGCGACCAATCAGCCCCAGCATTTT
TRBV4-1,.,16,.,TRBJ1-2,CASSQDLIGAAYGYTF,TGCGCCAGCAGCCAAGATCTCATCGGCGCAGCATATGGCTACACCTTC
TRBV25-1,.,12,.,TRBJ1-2,CASGGANYGYTF,TGTGCCAGCGGAGGGGCAAACTATGGCTACACCTTC
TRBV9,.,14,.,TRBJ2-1,CASSDRFSGHEQFF,TGTGCCAGCAGCGACCGATTCTCCGGGCATGAGCAGTTCTTC
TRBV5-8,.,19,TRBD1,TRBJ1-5,CASSFSGTGGDGSNQPQHF,TGTGCCAGCAGCTTTTCCGGGACAGGGGGCGACGGTTCCAATCAGCCCCAGCATTTT
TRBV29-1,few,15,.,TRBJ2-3,CSVEPGTTSTDTQYF,TGCAGCGTTGAACCAGGGACAACTAGCACAGATACGCAGTATTTT
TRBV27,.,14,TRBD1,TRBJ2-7,CASSPTGYSYEQYF,TGTGCCAGCAGTCCGACAGGGTATTCCTACGAGCAGTACTTC
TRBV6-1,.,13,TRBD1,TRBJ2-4,CASSKTGKNIQYF,TGTGCCAGCAGTAAGACAGGGAAGAACATTCAGTACTTC
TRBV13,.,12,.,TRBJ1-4,CASSLDPGRILF,TGTGCCAGCAGCTTAGACCCGGGACGGATCCTTTTT
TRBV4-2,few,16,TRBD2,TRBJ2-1,CASSPGTSGNYNEQFF,TGTGCCAGCAGCCCCGGGACTAGCGGGAACTACAATGAGCAGTTCTTC
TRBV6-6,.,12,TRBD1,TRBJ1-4,CASSYSMDRHFF,TGTGCCAGCAGTTACTCGATGGACAGGCACTTTTTT
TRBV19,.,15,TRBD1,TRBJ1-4,CASYPGGELEEKLFF,TGTGCCAGTTACCCAGGGGGCGAGTTGGAAGAAAAACTGTTTTTT
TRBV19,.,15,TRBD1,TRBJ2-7,CASSMAGQGANEQYF,TGTGCCAGTAGTATGGCGGGACAGGGGGCCAACGAGCAGTACTTC
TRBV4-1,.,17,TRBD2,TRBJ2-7,CASSQEAESSGGYEQYF,TGCGCCAGCAGCCAAGAGGCCGAGTCTAGCGGGGGCTACGAGCAGTACTTC
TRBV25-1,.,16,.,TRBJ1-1,CASSESTTAMNTEAFF,TGTGCCAGCAGTGAATCTACGACAGCCATGAACACTGAAGCTTTCTTT
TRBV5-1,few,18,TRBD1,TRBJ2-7,CASSLALGRQGPSYEQYF,TGCGCCAGCAGCTTGGCCTTGGGGAGACAGGGACCCTCCTACGAGCAGTACTTC
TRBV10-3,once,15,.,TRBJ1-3,CAISDAGASGNTIYF,TGTGCCATCAGTGACGCAGGGGCCTCTGGAAACACCATATATTTT
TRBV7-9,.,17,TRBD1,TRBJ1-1,CASSPAQGGVVNTEAFF,TGTGCCAGCAGCCCAGCTCAGGGGGGAGTTGTGAACACTGAAGCTTTCTTT
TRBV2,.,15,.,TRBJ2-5,CASSEAGLAGETQYF,TGTGCCAGCAGTGAAGCCGGCCTGGCGGGGGAGACCCAGTACTTC
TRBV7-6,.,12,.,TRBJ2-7,CASSLAGGEQYF,TGTGCCAGCAGCTTAGCCGGCGGGGAGCAGTACTTC
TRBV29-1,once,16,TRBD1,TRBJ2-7,CSVEVGQGNVAGEQYF,TGCAGCGTCGAAGTCGGACAGGGTAACGTTGCTGGCGAGCAGTACTTC
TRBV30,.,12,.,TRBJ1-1,CALNRAGTEAFF,TGTGCCCTAAACAGGGCTGGCACTGAAGCTTTCTTT
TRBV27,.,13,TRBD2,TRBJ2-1,CASSSGAYNEQFF,TGTGCCAGCAGCAGCGGGGCCTACAATGAGCAGTTCTTC
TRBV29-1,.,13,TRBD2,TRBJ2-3,CSPSGLSADTQYF,TGCTCCCCTAGCGGCCTAAGCGCAGATACGCAGTATTTT
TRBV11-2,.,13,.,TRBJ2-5,CASSPPTRETQYF,TGTGCCAGCAGCCCACCAACCAGGGAGACCCAGTACTTC
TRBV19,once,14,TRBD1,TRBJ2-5,CASSLQGAQETQYF,TGTGCCAGTAGTCTCCAGGGGGCCCAAGAGACCCAGTACTTC
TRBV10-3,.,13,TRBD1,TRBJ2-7,CATQGQGNIEQYF,TGTGCCACCCAGGGACAGGGGAATATAGAGCAGTACTTC
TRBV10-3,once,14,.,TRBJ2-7,CAISESGGTDEQYF,TGTGCCATCAGTGAGTCTGGAGGGACGGACGAGCAGTACTTC
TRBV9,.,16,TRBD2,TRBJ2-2,CASSVGSSGNTGELFF,TGTGCCAGCAGCGTAGGGTCTAGCGGGAACACCGGGGAGCTGTTTTTT
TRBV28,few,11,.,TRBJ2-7,CASRGPYEQYF,TGTGCCAGCAGAGGGCCCTACGAGCAGTACTTC
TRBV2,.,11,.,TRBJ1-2,CALVGGYGYTF,TGTGCCCTTGTAGGGGGATATGGCTACACCTTC
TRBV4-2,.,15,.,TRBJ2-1,CASSQDRGWNNEQFF,TGTGCCAGCAGCCAAGATCGTGGCTGGAACAATGAGCAGTTCTTC
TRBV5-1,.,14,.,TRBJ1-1,CASRVATGDTEAFF,TGCGCCAGCAGGGTGGCCACTGGGGACACTGAAGCTTTCTTT
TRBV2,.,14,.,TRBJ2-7,CASQSGTGPYEQYF,TGTGCCTCCCAATCCGGCACAGGCCCCTACGAGCAGTACTTC